The clone carrying this T cell receptor (beta chain) turned up a few times. Its antigen is currently unknown. Germline loops: CDR1 SGHTA, CDR2 FQGNSA. The CDR3 totals 13 residues. V lost 4 bases, J lost 8 bases, and 13 bases lay in between. Together with a sample-barcoded 5' primer, a J-beta primer mix was included in a second PCR lasting about 6 to 11 cycles. A template-switch adaptor containing 12 random nucleotides labeled each cDNA molecule. TCRdb used MiXCR to reprocess the 5' RACE reads, holding one entry per CDR3 protein. The sample lists approximately 940,000 distinct CDR3 sequences; 40% to 60% were seen once. Every donor gave approximately 10 milliliters of peripheral blood. The sample comes from a study of blood T cells in healthy people across ages. Study details: Template switching retrieved approximately one barcoded beta molecule for each two T cells.

General study points: Unsorted PBMC input precluded a conclusive naive versus antigen-experienced comparison.

The receptor was derived from a man aged 25-40 years in good health. The V gene is TRBV7-2, the J gene TRBJ2-3, with TRBD1 as a possible D gene (5 bases). Input material: blood. The CDR3 spells CASSSLVGPTQYF. The CDR3 nucleotides read TGTGCCAGCAGCTCTTTGGTGGGGCCTACGCAGTATTTT.